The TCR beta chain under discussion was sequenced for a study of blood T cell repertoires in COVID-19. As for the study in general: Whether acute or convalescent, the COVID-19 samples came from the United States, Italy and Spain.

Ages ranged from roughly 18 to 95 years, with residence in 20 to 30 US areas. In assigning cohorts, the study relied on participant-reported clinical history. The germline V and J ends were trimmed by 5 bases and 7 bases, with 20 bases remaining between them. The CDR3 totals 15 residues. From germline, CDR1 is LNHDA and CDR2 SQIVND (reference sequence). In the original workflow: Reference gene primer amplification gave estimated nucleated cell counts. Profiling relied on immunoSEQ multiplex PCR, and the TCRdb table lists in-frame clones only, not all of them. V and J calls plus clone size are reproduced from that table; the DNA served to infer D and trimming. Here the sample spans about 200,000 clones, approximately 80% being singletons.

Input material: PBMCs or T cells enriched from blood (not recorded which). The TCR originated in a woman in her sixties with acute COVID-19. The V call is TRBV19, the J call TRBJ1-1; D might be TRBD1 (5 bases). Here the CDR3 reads CASSSLRWGEGEAFF. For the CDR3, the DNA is TGTGCCAGTAGTTCCCTTAGGTGGGGCGAAGGTGAAGCTTTCTTT. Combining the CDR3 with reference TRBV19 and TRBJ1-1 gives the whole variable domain DGGITQSPKYLFRKEGQNVTLSCEQNLNHDAMYWYRQDPGQGLRLIYYSQIVNDFQKGDIAEGYSVSREKKESFPLTVTSAQKNPTAFYLCASSSLRWGEGEAFFGQGTRLTVV.